One and the same sample provided the 5 T cell receptor beta chains below, sequenced in a study of CD8+ T cells in alopecia areata. cDNA reverse transcribed from extracted RNA served as the sequencing template. Assay: immunoSEQ multiplex PCR; the TCRdb copy retains only in-frame clones and omits some. The sample lists more than 150,000 clones; around 50% were seen once. Sequenced here: CD4+ T cells sorted from blood, sampled at week 0. The receptor source for this set is a human donor with alopecia areata.

The chain is built from TRBV6-4 and TRBJ1-2, with 7 positions matching TRBD1. Germline assignment: CDR1 MRHNA and CDR2 SNTAGT. V lost 9 bases to trimming and J lost 7 bases; unmatched junction nucleotides: 5. The CDR3 contains 11 residues. CDR3 residues: CARGTAGGYTF. The CDR3 DNA follows: TGTGCCAGAGGGACAGCAGGTGGCTACACCTTC.

The chain recombines TRBV30 with TRBJ1-3, with D unresolved. The V and J ends lost 6 bases and 0 bases respectively, with 6 bases between them. Germline-derived CDR1 and CDR2 are GTSNPN and SVGIG (reference sequence). The CDR3 is 12 residues long. Here the CDR3 DNA reads TGTGCCTGCGGCTACTCTGGAAACACCATATATTTT. Encoded protein: CACGYSGNTIYF.

J is TRBJ2-1 and V is TRBV4-1; the match to TRBD2 covers 7 bases. Trimming removed 1 base from V and 4 bases from J; junction bases left unmatched: 4. Germline V gene sequence: CDR1 MGHRA, CDR2 YSYEKL. This CDR3 is 15 amino acids long. CDR3 bases: TGCGCCAGCAGCCAAGCATGGGGGGGATACAATGAGCAGTTCTTC. Protein product: CASSQAWGGYNEQFF.

V is TRBV30 and J is TRBJ2-7, with no clear D. This CDR3 spans 13 amino acids. Per germline, CDR1 GTSNPN and CDR2 SVGIG (reference sequence). The V end lost 0 bases, the J end lost 6 bases, and 12 bases lay between the germline ends. This CDR3 is CAWSVRTSTEQYF. CDR3 coding DNA: TGTGCCTGGAGTGTACGGACGAGCACCGAGCAGTACTTC.

This clone was observed a few times. The chain uses TRBV18 and TRBJ1-2; 7 bases agree with TRBD1. V shed 1 base and J 6 bases; nucleotides not matched to a gene: 11. The CDR3 is 16 residues long. CDR1 is KGHSH and CDR2 is LQKENI in the germline V gene. In DNA form, the CDR3 reads TGTGCCAGCTCACCACAGACAGGGAACATAATGAATGGCTACACCTTC. This encodes CASSPQTGNIMNGYTF.